Listed below are T cell receptor beta chains from one sample, sequenced in a study of blood T cell repertoires in COVID-19. The assay was immunoSEQ multiplex PCR, and TCRdb's table has in-frame clones only and misses some. The repertoire holds tens of thousands of clones, around 89% seen once, with roughly 1.6% in the top ten. The sequenced sample consisted of peripheral blood. The receptors here all came from a man aged 55 to 70 with acute or convalescent COVID-19. The CDR3 runs from the conserved cysteine through the conserved F or W. A D gene is named only where the DNA matches it firmly. A clone size is listed for some rows: how often the clone was seen (once, few, many), or a class if it is expanded.

>NA|TRBJ2-1|TRBV5-4|NA
TGTGCCAGCAGCAGGGGGGGATACAATGAGCAGTTCTTC
CASSRGGYNEQFF
>NA|TRBJ2-7|TRBV6-1|NA
TGTGCCAGCAGTTGGGGGGAGACCGAGCAGTACTTC
CASSWGETEQYF
>NA|TRBJ1-5|TRBV5-1|NA
TGCGCCAGCAGCTTGGTCGGAGGTAGCAATCAGCCCCAGCATTTT
CASSLVGGSNQPQHF
>TRBD2|TRBJ2-3|TRBV19|NA
TGTGCCAGTAGTATTGGACGGCGGGGGGGCCTTAAGGATACGCAGTATTTT
CASSIGRRGGLKDTQYF
>TRBD1|TRBJ2-7|TRBV10-3|NA
TGTGCCATCAGAAGACAGGGGGCAGTCGGCGAGCAGTACTTC
CAIRRQGAVGEQYF
>NA|TRBJ2-2|TRBV11-2|NA
TGTGCCAGCAGCTTTGTTATTACCGGGGAGCTGTTTTTT
CASSFVITGELFF
>NA|TRBJ2-2|TRBV6-5|NA
TGTGCCAGCAACAACAGGGAGAACACCGGGGAGCTGTTTTTT
CASNNRENTGELFF
>TRBD2|TRBJ2-1|TRBV24-1|NA
TGTGCCACCTCAAGAGGGACTAGCGTCTACAATGAGCAGTTCTTC
CATSRGTSVYNEQFF
>TRBD1|TRBJ1-2|TRBV18|few
TGTGCCAGCTCACGCGGACAGGGTTTTGGCTACACCTTC
CASSRGQGFGYTF
>NA|TRBJ2-7|TRBV30|NA
TGTGCCCTAGGAGGGAACGAGCAGTACTTC
CALGGNEQYF